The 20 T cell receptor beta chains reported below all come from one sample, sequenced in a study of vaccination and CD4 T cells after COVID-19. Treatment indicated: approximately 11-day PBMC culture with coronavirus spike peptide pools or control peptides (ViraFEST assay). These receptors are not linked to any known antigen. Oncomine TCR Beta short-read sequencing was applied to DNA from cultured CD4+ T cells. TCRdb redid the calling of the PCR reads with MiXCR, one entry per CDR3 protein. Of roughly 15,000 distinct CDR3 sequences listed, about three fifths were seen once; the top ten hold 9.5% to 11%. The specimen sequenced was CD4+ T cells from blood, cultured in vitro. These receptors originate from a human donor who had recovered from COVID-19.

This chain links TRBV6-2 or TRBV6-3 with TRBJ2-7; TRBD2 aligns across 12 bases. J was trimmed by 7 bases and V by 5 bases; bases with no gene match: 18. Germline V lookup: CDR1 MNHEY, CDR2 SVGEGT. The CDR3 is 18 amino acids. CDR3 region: CASSRLQGSSGRALEQYF. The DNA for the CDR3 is TGTGCCAGCAGTCGCCTACAGGGCTCTAGCGGGAGGGCCTTAGAGCAGTACTTC.

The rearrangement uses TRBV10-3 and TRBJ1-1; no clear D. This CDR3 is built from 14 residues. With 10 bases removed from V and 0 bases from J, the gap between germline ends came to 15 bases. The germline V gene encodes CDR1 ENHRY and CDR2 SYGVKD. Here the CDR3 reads CASRPWTVNTEAFF. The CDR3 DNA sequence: TGTGCCAGCAGACCCTGGACGGTGAACACTGAAGCTTTCTTT.

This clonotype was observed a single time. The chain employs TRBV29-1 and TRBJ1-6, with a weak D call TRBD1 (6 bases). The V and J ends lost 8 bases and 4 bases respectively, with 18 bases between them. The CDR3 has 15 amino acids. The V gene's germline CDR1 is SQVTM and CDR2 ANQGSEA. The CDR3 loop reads CSPKTGKDYNSPLHF. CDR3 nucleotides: TGCAGCCCAAAGACAGGAAAGGATTATAATTCACCCCTCCACTTT.

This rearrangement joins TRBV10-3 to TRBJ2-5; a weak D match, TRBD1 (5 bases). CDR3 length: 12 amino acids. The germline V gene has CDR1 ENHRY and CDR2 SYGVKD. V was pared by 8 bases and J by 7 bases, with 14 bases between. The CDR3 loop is CAIDSGVGTQYF. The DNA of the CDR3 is TGTGCCATCGACAGTGGGGTAGGGACCCAGTACTTC.

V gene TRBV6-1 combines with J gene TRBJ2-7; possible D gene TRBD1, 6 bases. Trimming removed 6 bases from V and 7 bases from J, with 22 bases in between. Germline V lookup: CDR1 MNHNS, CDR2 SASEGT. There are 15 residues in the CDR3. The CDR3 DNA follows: TGTGCCAGCAGCTTTAGGGGCAGGGGCCGCTGGGAGCAGTACTTC. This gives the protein CASSFRGRGRWEQYF.

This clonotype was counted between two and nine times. The CDR3 nucleotides read TGTGCCAGCAGCCTACGACAGGGTGGCACCGGGGAGCTGTTTTTT. Residues: CASSLRQGGTGELFF. This chain links TRBV7-2 with TRBJ2-2; 7 bases fit TRBD1. The V segment lost 5 bases and the J segment 4 bases; nucleotides outside the gene matches: 7. This CDR3 comprises 15 residues. From germline, CDR1 is SGHTA and CDR2 FQGNSA.

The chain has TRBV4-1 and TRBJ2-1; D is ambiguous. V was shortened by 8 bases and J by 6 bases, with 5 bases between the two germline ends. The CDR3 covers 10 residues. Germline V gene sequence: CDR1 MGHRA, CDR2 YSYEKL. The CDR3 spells CASGFNEQFF. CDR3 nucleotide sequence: TGCGCCAGCGGGTTCAATGAGCAGTTCTTC.

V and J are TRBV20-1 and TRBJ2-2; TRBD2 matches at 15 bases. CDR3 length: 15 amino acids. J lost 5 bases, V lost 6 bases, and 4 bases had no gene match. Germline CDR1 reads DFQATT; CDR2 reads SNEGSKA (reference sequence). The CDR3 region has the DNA TGCAGTGCGCGGACTAGCGGGAGGGGTACCGGGGAGCTGTTTTTT. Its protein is CSARTSGRGTGELFF.

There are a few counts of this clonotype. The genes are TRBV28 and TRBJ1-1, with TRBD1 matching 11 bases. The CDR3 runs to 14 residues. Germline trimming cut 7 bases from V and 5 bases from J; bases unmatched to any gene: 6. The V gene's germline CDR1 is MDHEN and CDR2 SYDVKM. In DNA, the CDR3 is TGTGCCAGCATCACCGGGACAGGGGGGACTGAAGCTTTCTTT. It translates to CASITGTGGTEAFF.

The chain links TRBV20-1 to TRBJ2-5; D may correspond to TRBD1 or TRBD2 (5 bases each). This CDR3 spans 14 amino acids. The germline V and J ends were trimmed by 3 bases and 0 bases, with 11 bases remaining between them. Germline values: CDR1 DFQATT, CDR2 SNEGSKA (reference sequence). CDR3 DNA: TGCAGTGCTAGGACCGGGACGTACCAAGAGACCCAGTACTTC. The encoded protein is CSARTGTYQETQYF.

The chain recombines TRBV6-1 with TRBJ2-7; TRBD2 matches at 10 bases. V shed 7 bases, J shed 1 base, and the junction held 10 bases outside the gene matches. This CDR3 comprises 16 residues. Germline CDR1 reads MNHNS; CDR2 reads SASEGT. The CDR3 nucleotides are TGTGCCAGCACCCCTCCGGGACTAGCGACTTCCTACGAGCAGTACTTC. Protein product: CASTPPGLATSYEQYF.

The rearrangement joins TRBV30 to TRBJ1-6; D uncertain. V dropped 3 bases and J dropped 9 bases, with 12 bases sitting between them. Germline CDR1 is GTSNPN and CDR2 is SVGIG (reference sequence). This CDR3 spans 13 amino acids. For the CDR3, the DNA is TGTGCCTGGAGCCAGGATCACAGTTCACCCCTCCACTTT. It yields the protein CAWSQDHSSPLHF. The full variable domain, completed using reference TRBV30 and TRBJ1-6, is SQTIHQWPATLVQPVGSPLSLECTVEGTSNPNLYWYRQAAGRGLQLLFYSVGIGQISSEVPQNLSASRPQDRQFILSSKKLLLSDSGFYLCAWSQDHSSPLHFGNGTRLTVT.

In DNA, the CDR3 is TGTGCCTGGAGTGAATCGGCCCAGTACTTC. Residues: CAWSESAQYF. The chain has TRBV30 and TRBJ2-5, with D uncertain. This CDR3 spans 10 amino acids. Germline CDR1 and CDR2: GTSNPN and SVGIG (reference sequence). Trimming pared 1 base from V and 9 bases from J, leaving 6 bases between.

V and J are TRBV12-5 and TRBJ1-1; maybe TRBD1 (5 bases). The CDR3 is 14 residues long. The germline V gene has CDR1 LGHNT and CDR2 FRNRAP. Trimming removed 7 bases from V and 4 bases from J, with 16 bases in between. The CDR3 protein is CASALQGAGTEAFF. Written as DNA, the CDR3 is TGTGCTAGTGCCCTGCAGGGAGCAGGCACTGAAGCTTTCTTT.

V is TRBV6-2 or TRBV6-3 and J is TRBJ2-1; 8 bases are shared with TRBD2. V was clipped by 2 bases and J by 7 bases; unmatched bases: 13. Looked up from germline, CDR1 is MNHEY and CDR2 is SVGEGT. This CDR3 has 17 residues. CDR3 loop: CASSYGPVERERNEQFF. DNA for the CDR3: TGTGCCAGCAGTTACGGGCCGGTGGAGCGGGAGCGGAATGAGCAGTTCTTC.

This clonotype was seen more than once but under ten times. CDR3 amino acids: CASSYQGVNQPQHF. CDR3 in DNA: TGTGCCAGCAGCTACCAGGGGGTTAATCAGCCCCAGCATTTT. V is TRBV7-9 and J is TRBJ1-5, with 7 bases aligning to TRBD1. Unmatched junction bases numbered 4, after V lost 4 bases and J lost 4 bases. This CDR3 region has 14 residues. Germline CDR1 and CDR2: SEHNR and FQNEAQ (reference sequence).

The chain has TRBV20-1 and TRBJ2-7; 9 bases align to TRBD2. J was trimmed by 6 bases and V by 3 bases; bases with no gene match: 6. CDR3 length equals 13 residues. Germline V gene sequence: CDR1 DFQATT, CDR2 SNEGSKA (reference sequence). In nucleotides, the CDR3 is TGCAGTGCTAGGGGTCTAGCGGGACGCGAGCAGTACTTC. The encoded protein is CSARGLAGREQYF.

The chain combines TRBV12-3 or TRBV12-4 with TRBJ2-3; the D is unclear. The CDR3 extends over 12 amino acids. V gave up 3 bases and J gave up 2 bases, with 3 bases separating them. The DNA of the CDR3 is TGTGCCAGCAGTTTCGACACAGATACGCAGTATTTT. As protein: CASSFDTDTQYF.

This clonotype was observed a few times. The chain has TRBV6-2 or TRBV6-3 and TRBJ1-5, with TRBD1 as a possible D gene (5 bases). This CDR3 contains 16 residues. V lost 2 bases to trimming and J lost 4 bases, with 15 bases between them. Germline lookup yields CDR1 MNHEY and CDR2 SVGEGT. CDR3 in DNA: TGTGCCAGCAGTTACCGGACGGGACGGACAAATCAGCCCCAGCATTTT. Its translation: CASSYRTGRTNQPQHF.

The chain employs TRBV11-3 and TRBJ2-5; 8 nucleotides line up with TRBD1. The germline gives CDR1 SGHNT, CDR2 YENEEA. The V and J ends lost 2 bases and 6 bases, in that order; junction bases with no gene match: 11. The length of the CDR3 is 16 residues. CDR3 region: CASSLMVAGGMKTQYF. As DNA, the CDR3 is TGTGCCAGCAGCTTAATGGTAGCAGGGGGCATGAAGACCCAGTACTTC. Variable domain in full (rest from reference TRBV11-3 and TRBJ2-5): EAGVVQSPRYKIIEKKQPVAFWCNPISGHNTLYWYLQNLGQGPELLIRYENEEAVDDSQLPKDRFSAERLKGVDSTLKIQPAELGDSAVYLCASSLMVAGGMKTQYFGPGTRLLVL.